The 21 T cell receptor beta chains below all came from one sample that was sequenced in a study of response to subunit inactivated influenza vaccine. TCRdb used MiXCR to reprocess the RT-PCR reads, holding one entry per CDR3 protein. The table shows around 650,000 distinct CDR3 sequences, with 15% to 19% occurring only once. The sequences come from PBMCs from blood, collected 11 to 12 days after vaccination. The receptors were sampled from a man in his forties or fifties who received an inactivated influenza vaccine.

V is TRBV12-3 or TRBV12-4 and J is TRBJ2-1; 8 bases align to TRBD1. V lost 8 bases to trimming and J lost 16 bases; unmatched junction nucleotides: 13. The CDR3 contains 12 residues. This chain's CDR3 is CASGETGAKGFF. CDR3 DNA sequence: TGTGCCAGCGGAGAGACAGGGGCCAAAGGTTTCTTC.

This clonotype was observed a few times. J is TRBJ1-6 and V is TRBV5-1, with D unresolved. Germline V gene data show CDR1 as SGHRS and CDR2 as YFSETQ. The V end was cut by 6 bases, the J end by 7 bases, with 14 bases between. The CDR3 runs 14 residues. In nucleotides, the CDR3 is TGCGCCAGCATGGGAGGCCTCTCGAATTCACCCCTCCACTTT. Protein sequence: CASMGGLSNSPLHF. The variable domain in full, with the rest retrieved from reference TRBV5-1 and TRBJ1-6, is KAGVTQTPRYLIKTRGQQVTLSCSPISGHRSVSWYQQTPGQGLQFLFEYFSETQRNKGNFPGRFSGRQFSNSRSEMNVSTLELGDSALYLCASMGGLSNSPLHFGNGTRLTVT.

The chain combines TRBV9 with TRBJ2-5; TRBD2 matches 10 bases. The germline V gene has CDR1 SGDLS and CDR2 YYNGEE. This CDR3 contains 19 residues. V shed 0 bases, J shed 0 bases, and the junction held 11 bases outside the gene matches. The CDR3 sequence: CASSVGGSGRLRYQETQYF. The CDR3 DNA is TGTGCCAGCAGCGTAGGAGGTAGCGGGAGGTTACGATACCAAGAGACCCAGTACTTC.

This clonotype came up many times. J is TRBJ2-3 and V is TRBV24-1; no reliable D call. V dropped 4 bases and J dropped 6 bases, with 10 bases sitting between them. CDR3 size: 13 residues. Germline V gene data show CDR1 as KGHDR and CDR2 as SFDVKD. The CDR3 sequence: CATSEASVDTQYF. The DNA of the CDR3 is TGTGCCACCAGTGAGGCCTCGGTGGATACGCAGTATTTT.

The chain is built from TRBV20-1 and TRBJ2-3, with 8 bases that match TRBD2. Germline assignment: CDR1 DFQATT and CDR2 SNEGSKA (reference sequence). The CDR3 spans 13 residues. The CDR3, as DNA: TGCAGCTCCGTGCGGGGGGACACAGATACGCAGTATTTT. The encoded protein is CSSVRGDTDTQYF.

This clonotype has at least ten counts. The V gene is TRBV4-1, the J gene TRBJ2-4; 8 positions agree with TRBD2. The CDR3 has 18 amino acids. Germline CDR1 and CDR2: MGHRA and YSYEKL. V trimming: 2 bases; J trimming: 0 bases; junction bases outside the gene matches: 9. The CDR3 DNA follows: TGCGCCAGCAGCCAATGGATCGGGGGGGACCTAGCCAAAAACATTCAGTACTTC. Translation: CASSQWIGGDLAKNIQYF.

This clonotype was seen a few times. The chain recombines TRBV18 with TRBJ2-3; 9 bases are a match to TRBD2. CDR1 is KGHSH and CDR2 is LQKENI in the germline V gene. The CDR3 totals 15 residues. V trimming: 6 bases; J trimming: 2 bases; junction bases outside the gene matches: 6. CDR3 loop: CASSQTSGYTDTQYF. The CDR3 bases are TGTGCCAGCTCGCAGACTAGCGGATACACAGATACGCAGTATTTT.

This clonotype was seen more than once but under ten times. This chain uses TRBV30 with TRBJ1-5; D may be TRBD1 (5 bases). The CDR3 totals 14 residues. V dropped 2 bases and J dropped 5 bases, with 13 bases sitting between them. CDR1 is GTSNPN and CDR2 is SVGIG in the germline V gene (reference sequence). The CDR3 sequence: CAWSRGTLDQPQHF. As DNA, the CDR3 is TGTGCCTGGAGTAGAGGGACTCTGGATCAGCCCCAGCATTTT.

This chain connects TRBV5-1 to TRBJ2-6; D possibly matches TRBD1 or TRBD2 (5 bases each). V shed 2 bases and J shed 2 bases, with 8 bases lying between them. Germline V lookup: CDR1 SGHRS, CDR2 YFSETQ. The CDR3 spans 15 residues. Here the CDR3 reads CASSFQGPGANVLTF. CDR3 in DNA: TGCGCCAGCAGCTTTCAGGGACCTGGGGCCAACGTCCTGACTTTC. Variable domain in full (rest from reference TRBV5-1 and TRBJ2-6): KAGVTQTPRYLIKTRGQQVTLSCSPISGHRSVSWYQQTPGQGLQFLFEYFSETQRNKGNFPGRFSGRQFSNSRSEMNVSTLELGDSALYLCASSFQGPGANVLTFGAGSRLTVL.

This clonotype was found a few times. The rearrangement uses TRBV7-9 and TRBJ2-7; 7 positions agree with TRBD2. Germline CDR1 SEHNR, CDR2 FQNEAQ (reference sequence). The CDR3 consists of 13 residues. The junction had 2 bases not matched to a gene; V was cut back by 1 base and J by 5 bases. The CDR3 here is CASSLEGGNEQYF. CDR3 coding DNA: TGTGCCAGCAGCTTAGAGGGAGGGAACGAGCAGTACTTC.

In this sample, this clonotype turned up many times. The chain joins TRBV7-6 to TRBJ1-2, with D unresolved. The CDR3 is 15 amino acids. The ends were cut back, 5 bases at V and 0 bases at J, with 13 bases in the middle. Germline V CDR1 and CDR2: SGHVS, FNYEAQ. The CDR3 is CASSPIDIANYGYTF. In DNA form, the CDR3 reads TGTGCCAGCAGCCCTATAGACATAGCTAACTATGGCTACACCTTC.

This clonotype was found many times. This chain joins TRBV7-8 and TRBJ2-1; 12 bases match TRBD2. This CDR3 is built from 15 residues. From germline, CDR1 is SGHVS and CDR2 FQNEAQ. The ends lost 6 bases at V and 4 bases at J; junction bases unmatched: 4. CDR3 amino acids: CASSTTSGGYNEQFF. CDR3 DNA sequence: TGTGCCAGCAGTACGACTAGCGGGGGTTACAATGAGCAGTTCTTC. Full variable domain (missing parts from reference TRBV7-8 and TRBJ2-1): GAGVSQSPRYKVAKRGQDVALRCDPISGHVSLFWYQQALGQGPEFLTYFQNEAQLDKSGLPSDRFFAERPEGSVSTLKIQRTQQEDSAVYLCASSTTSGGYNEQFFGPGTRLTVL.

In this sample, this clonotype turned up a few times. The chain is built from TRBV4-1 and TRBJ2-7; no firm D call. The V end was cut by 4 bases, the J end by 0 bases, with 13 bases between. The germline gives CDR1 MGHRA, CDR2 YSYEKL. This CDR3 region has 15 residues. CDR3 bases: TGCGCCAGCAGCCCCGCCCCCCAGAGCTCCTACGAGCAGTACTTC. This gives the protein CASSPAPQSSYEQYF.

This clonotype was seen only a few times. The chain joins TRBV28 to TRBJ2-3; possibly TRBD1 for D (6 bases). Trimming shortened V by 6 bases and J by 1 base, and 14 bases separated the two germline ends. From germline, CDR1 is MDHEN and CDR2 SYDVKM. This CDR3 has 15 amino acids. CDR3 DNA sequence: TGTGCCAGCAGCCCAGGGGTTCCCGGCACAGATACGCAGTATTTT. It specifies CASSPGVPGTDTQYF.

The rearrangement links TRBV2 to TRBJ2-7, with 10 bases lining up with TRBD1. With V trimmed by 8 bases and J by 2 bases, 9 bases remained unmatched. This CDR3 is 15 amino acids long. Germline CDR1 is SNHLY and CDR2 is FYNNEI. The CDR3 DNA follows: TGTGCCAGCCCGCCTCCCGGGACAGGGGCCTACGAGCAGTACTTC. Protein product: CASPPPGTGAYEQYF.

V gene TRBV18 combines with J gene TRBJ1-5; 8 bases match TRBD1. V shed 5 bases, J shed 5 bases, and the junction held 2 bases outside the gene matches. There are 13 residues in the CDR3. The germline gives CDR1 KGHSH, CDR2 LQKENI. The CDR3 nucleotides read TGTGCCAGCTCATCGGGACAGGATCAGCCCCAGCATTTT. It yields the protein CASSSGQDQPQHF.

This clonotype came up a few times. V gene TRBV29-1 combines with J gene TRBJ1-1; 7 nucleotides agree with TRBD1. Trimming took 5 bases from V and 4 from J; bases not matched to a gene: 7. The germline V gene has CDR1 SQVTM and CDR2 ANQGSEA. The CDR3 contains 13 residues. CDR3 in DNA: TGCAGCGTTCGAGGGGGCCGCGGCACTGAAGCTTTCTTT. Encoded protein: CSVRGGRGTEAFF.

CDR3 protein: CSVADRPLPDTQYF. The CDR3 DNA follows: TGCAGCGTCGCGGACAGGCCCCTGCCCGATACGCAGTATTTT. This rearrangement joins TRBV29-1 to TRBJ2-3, with TRBD1 identical over 7 bases. CDR3 length equals 14 residues. Germline CDR1 SQVTM, CDR2 ANQGSEA. The trim removed 6 bases at V and 6 bases at J, leaving 12 bases unmatched.

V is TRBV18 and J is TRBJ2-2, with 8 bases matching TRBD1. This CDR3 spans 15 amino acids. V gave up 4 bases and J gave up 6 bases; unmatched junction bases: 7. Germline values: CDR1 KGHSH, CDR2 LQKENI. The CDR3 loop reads CASSQGTGSPGELFF. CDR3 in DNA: TGTGCCAGCTCACAGGGGACAGGATCACCCGGGGAGCTGTTTTTT.

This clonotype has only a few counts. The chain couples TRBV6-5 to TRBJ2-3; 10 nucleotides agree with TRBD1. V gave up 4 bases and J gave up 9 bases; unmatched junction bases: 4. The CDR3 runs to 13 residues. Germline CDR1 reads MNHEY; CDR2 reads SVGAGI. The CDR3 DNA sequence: TGTGCCAGCAGTTTCCGGGACAGGGGCACGCAGTATTTT. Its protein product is CASSFRDRGTQYF.

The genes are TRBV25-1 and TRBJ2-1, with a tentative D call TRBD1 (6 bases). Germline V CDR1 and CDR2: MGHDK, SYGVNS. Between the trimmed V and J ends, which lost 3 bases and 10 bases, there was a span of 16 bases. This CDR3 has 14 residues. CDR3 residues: CASSDRLGGNEQFF. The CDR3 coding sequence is TGTGCCAGCAGTGATCGGTTAGGGGGAAACGAGCAGTTCTTC.